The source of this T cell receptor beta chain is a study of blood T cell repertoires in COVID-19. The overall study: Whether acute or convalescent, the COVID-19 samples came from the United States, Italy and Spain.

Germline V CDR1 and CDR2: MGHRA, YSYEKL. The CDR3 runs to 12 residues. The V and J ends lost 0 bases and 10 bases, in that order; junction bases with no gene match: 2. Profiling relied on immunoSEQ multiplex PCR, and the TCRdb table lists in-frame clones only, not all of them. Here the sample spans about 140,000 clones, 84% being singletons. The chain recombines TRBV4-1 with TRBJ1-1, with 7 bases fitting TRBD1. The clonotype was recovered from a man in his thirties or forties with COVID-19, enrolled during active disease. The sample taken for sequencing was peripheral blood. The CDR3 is CASSQERTGAFF. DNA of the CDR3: TGCGCCAGCAGCCAAGAACGGACAGGAGCTTTCTTT.